This TCR beta chain was found in a study of glioma-infiltrating T cells after dendritic cell vaccination. Study in general: Patients received three intradermal dendritic cell vaccine injections at biweekly intervals.

Germline assignment: CDR1 SQVTM and CDR2 ANQGSEA. CDR3 length: 13 amino acids. V was pared by 7 bases and J by 4 bases, with 7 bases of the junction left unmatched. Time point noted: after dendritic cell vaccination, including at tumor progression/relapse. The method was immunoSEQ multiplex PCR; TCRdb's version includes in-frame clones alone and lacks a portion of them. The data hold around 87,000 clones, with around 83% observed a single time. This rearrangement joins TRBV29-1 to TRBJ2-5, with 9 nucleotides matching TRBD2. The sequence was obtained from a human donor with glioblastoma. The sample in question was blood, obtained after dendritic cell vaccination. This CDR3 reads CSGGTSRGETQYF. In DNA form, the CDR3 reads TGCAGCGGGGGGACTAGCCGGGGAGAGACCCAGTACTTC.